Below, 2 T cell receptor beta chains from the same sample are listed, as sequenced in a study of CD8 T cells in Susac syndrome. Random hexamers primed reverse transcription of about 0.45 to 1 ug RNA. TCRdb reanalysed the immunoSEQ multiplex PCR reads using MiXCR and keeps one entry per CDR3 protein. This table has around 150,000 distinct CDR3 sequences, approximately 93% appearing once. The source material was CD8+ T cells from PBMCs. These receptors were collected from a human donor in good health.

The rearrangement links TRBV27 to TRBJ1-2; TRBD1 aligns across 8 bases. The germline gives CDR1 MNHEY, CDR2 SMNVEV (reference sequence). J gave up 4 bases and V 7 bases, and 8 bases lay outside the gene matches. The CDR3 is made up of 14 amino acids. The CDR3: CASKGQGHIYGYTF. In nucleotides, the CDR3 is TGTGCCAGCAAAGGACAGGGACATATCTATGGCTACACCTTC.

The gene calls are TRBV7-9 and TRBJ2-7; D gene ambiguous. CDR3 length: 14 residues. Germline assignment: CDR1 SEHNR and CDR2 FQNEAQ (reference sequence). The V end lost 1 base, the J end lost 0 bases, and 7 bases lay between the germline ends. This CDR3 reads CASSLEVSSYEQYF. CDR3 coding DNA: TGTGCCAGCAGCTTAGAGGTCAGCTCCTACGAGCAGTACTTC. Full variable domain (remainder filled in from reference TRBV7-9 and TRBJ2-7): DTGVSQNPRHKITKRGQNVTFRCDPISEHNRLYWYRQTLGQGPEFLTYFQNEAQLEKSRLLSDRFSAERPKGSFSTLEIQRTEQGDSAMYLCASSLEVSSYEQYFGPGTRLTVT.